This T cell receptor beta chain was obtained from a study of blood T cell repertoires in COVID-19 (dated by TCRdb to 2018 to 2021). Background on the whole study: The collaborator samples originated in the United States, Italy and Spain and spanned the acute and convalescent phases of COVID-19. The repertoires were released in a freely available public database meant as a resource for research on the immune response to SARS-CoV-2. A de-identified subject ID, COVID-19 status, age in years and sex were almost always included in the sample metadata. Subjects who had been exposed to COVID-19, were actively infected with it, or had recovered from it provided the deeply sampled blood TCRbeta repertoires that made up the dataset. HLA class I and class II types, where available, came from metadata supplied by the sample provider rather than from assay-based typing. Samples were obtained from the ongoing ImmuneRACE study (first 160 participants) and from approximately 1,200 subjects provided by 6 global collaborators. The prospective study material was composed of cDNA or gDNA derived from T cells, B-cell-depleted T cells, or PBMCs. General study outcomes and caveats: The amount of clinical and demographic metadata varied by source and participant and was provided uncurated.

V has 6 bases trimmed and J has 0 bases trimmed; junction bases matching no gene number 2. The germline V gene provides CDR1 MGHDK and CDR2 SYGVNS. Including the terminal cysteine and phenylalanine, the CDR3 comprises 14 residues. Only CDR3 DNA remains: 42 bases, in frame from the first base. The immunoSEQ Assay, a bias-controlled multiplex PCR, was used to amplify TCRbeta CDR3 regions from genomic DNA. Turning to the authors' computational methods: Within the assay, amplification of reference gene primers was used to estimate how many nucleated cells each sample contained. To quantify the absolute abundance of each unique TCRbeta CDR3 rearrangement, sequence reads were collapsed and filtered. Productive Simpson clonality was computed per sample as the square root of Simpson's diversity index over productive rearrangements. TCRdb limited this immuneACCESS table to in-frame rearrangements with V and J called. A share of clones is missing; checked studies link under half to unresolved V genes, and the rest is unexplained. The DNA gave D and trimming, while V, J and clone size come from that table. Counted in this sample were roughly 360,000 clones; roughly 90% of them appeared once. The ten largest clones take up over 0.9% of the sample.

Participants in the prospective study were enrolled through a virtual design, were aged roughly 18 to 90 years, and lived in about two dozen United States geographic areas. To assign participants to cohorts, the prospective study relied on clinical history that participants themselves reported in a screening survey and a study questionnaire. Each participant in the prospective study had whole blood, serum and a nasopharyngeal or oropharyngeal swab collected by mobile phlebotomists. Over a roughly two-month period, participants in the prospective study had the option of providing additional blood draws and questionnaires. Before DNA extraction, prospective study blood samples were shipped either frozen or at room temperature. As for this clone: Which antigen it targets is not known. No per-base quality is available; no much larger clone lies one base away.

The TCR comes from a woman in her thirties with acute COVID-19. The sequencing input was PBMCs or T cells enriched from blood (not recorded which). This chain joins TRBV25-1 to TRBJ2-3, and TRBD1 aligns with 8 junction nucleotides. The CDR3 region: CASRDRASTDTQYF. The nucleotide sequence reads TGTGCCAGCAGGGACAGGGCTAGCACAGATACGCAGTATTTT.